This entry lists 28 T cell receptor beta chains sequenced from one sample in a study of identical twins. TCRdb reprocessed the 5' RACE reads via MiXCR and lists one record per CDR3 protein. Of around 1.7 million distinct CDR3 sequences in the sample, about 30% were seen once. The sequenced material came from cord blood. The receptor source for this set is a newborn girl in good health.

J is TRBJ1-4 and V is TRBV5-1; 9 bases are shared with TRBD1. Germline V gene lookup returns CDR1 SGHRS and CDR2 YFSETQ. V shed 0 bases, J shed 4 bases, and the junction held 4 bases outside the gene matches. The CDR3 covers 16 residues. The CDR3 bases are TGCGCCAGCAGCTTGGACAGGGGGCGAGTTAATGAAAAACTGTTTTTT. It codes for CASSLDRGRVNEKLFF. The whole variable domain, remainder taken from reference TRBV5-1 and TRBJ1-4, is KAGVTQTPRYLIKTRGQQVTLSCSPISGHRSVSWYQQTPGQGLQFLFEYFSETQRNKGNFPGRFSGRQFSNSRSEMNVSTLELGDSALYLCASSLDRGRVNEKLFFGSGTQLSVL.

This clonotype was recorded a few times. The J gene is TRBJ1-2, the V gene TRBV12-3 or TRBV12-4, with 9 bases that match TRBD1. This CDR3 comprises 15 residues. The junction had 8 bases not matched to a gene; V was cut back by 5 bases and J by 4 bases. CDR3: CASSRGQGRGYGYTF. CDR3 sequence (DNA): TGTGCCAGCAGTCGCGGACAGGGGAGGGGCTATGGCTACACCTTC.

This clonotype came up a few times. The chain uses TRBV19 and TRBJ2-1; D is unresolved. V dropped 4 bases and J dropped 0 bases, with 10 bases sitting between them. Germline CDR1 and CDR2: LNHDA and SQIVND (reference sequence). The CDR3 is 15 residues long. The CDR3 reads CASSNLRTSYNEQFF. In DNA form, the CDR3 reads TGTGCCAGTAGTAATCTTAGGACCTCCTACAATGAGCAGTTCTTC. Supplemented by reference TRBV19 and TRBJ2-1, the full variable domain reads DGGITQSPKYLFRKEGQNVTLSCEQNLNHDAMYWYRQDPGQGLRLIYYSQIVNDFQKGDIAEGYSVSREKKESFPLTVTSAQKNPTAFYLCASSNLRTSYNEQFFGPGTRLTVL.

This clonotype was seen only a few times. The chain has TRBV20-1 and TRBJ2-1, with TRBD2 identical over 10 bases. Germline V gene lookup returns CDR1 DFQATT and CDR2 SNEGSKA (reference sequence). This CDR3 is 17 amino acids long. V gave up 2 bases and J gave up 3 bases; unmatched junction bases: 10. The CDR3 nucleotides are TGCAGTGCTAGAACCAGCGGGGGGGCCCAAGTCTACAATGAGCAGTTCTTC. Protein: CSARTSGGAQVYNEQFF.

The V gene is TRBV20-1, the J gene TRBJ2-5, with D perhaps TRBD2 (6 bases). Deletions cut 0 bases from V and 5 bases from J, with 13 bases between. The CDR3 is 14 amino acids. The germline V gene has CDR1 DFQATT and CDR2 SNEGSKA (reference sequence). CDR3 bases: TGCAGTGCTAGAGATAAGCTAGCGAGGGAGACCCAGTACTTC. Encoded protein: CSARDKLARETQYF.

The genes are TRBV11-3 and TRBJ2-1; 9 nucleotides match TRBD1. Germline V gene data show CDR1 as SGHNT and CDR2 as YENEEA. There are 16 residues in the CDR3. J gave up 0 bases and V 1 base, and 1 base lay outside the gene matches. The CDR3 loop reads CASSLGQGVSYNEQFF. CDR3 nucleotides: TGTGCCAGCAGCTTAGGACAGGGGGTCTCCTACAATGAGCAGTTCTTC.

The CDR3: CASSLYEGNYGYTF. CDR3 coding DNA: TGTGCCAGCAGCTTATACGAGGGCAACTATGGCTACACCTTC. The gene calls are TRBV7-6 and TRBJ1-2; D not resolved. V was clipped by 2 bases and J by 2 bases, with 9 bases between them. The CDR3 loop spans 14 amino acids. Germline V gives CDR1 SGHVS, CDR2 FNYEAQ.

V usage is TRBV6-1 and J usage is TRBJ2-1; the D call may be TRBD1 or TRBD2 (5 bases each). CDR3 size: 15 residues. Germline loops: CDR1 MNHNS, CDR2 SASEGT. Deletions cut 2 bases from V and 7 bases from J, with 15 bases between. This chain's CDR3 is CASSERGPASNEQFF. The DNA of the CDR3 is TGTGCCAGCAGTGAAAGGGGACCAGCGTCGAATGAGCAGTTCTTC.

The V gene is TRBV10-3, the J gene TRBJ2-5; 7 positions match TRBD2. In germline, CDR1 is ENHRY, CDR2 SYGVKD. This CDR3 region has 13 residues. With 9 bases clipped from V and 2 bases from J, the junction kept 6 bases outside the gene matches. The CDR3 DNA follows: TGTGCCATAAGCGGGGCCTTTCAAGAGACCCAGTACTTC. This gives the protein CAISGAFQETQYF.

This clonotype was observed many times. This sequence joins TRBV20-1 and TRBJ1-2; TRBD1 aligns across 10 bases. The trim removed 1 base at V and 4 bases at J, leaving 6 bases unmatched. Germline lookup yields CDR1 DFQATT and CDR2 SNEGSKA (reference sequence). The CDR3 loop spans 15 amino acids. This chain's CDR3 is CSARAGQGSGYGYTF. In DNA form, the CDR3 reads TGCAGTGCTAGAGCGGGACAGGGGTCGGGCTATGGCTACACCTTC.

The V call is TRBV11-1, the J call TRBJ2-5; no clear D. Germline loops: CDR1 SGHAT, CDR2 FQDESV (reference sequence). V was shortened by 2 bases and J by 11 bases, with 18 bases between the two germline ends. CDR3 length: 14 residues. In nucleotides, the CDR3 is TGTGCCAGCAGCTTACTCCTGGACGTCAATGAGCAGTACTTC. Protein sequence: CASSLLLDVNEQYF.

This chain uses TRBV4-2 with TRBJ1-1; 8 bases match TRBD1. Germline values: CDR1 LGHNA, CDR2 YNFKEQ. Trimming cost V 4 bases and J 2 bases; bases outside gene matches: 9. The CDR3 runs 16 residues. The CDR3 nucleotides are TGTGCCAGCAGCCGAGATCGGACAGGGCTTAACACTGAAGCTTTCTTT. The encoded protein is CASSRDRTGLNTEAFF.

The chain links TRBV20-1 to TRBJ2-3; 7 positions agree with TRBD1. This CDR3 has 15 residues. With V trimmed by 0 bases and J by 4 bases, 7 bases remained unmatched. CDR1 is DFQATT, CDR2 SNEGSKA, per germline (reference sequence). CDR3 nucleotide sequence: TGCAGTGCTAGAGATGGACAGGCCAGCGCAGATACGCAGTATTTT. Translated, it gives CSARDGQASADTQYF.

The chain employs TRBV3-1 and TRBJ2-7; TRBD2 agrees at 8 bases. V trimming: 0 bases; J trimming: 4 bases; junction bases outside the gene matches: 5. The CDR3 covers 15 residues. The germline V gene has CDR1 LGHDT and CDR2 YNNKEL (reference sequence). The CDR3 here is CASSQETSGIYEQYF. CDR3 DNA sequence: TGTGCCAGCAGCCAAGAAACTAGCGGTATTTACGAGCAGTACTTC.

This clonotype was detected only a few times. This chain links TRBV20-1 with TRBJ2-4, with D possibly called TRBD1 or TRBD2 (5 bases each). Germline CDR1 reads DFQATT; CDR2 reads SNEGSKA (reference sequence). Trimming stripped 3 bases from V and 1 base from J, with 16 bases between. CDR3 length: 16 amino acids. CDR3 DNA sequence: TGCAGTGCTAGCGGGACCCACTTGGCGGCCAAAAACATTCAGTACTTC. It is translated as CSASGTHLAAKNIQYF.

This chain links TRBV20-1 with TRBJ1-1; 7 nucleotides line up with TRBD1. The CDR3 consists of 13 residues. The J segment lost 0 bases and the V segment lost 4 bases, leaving 2 bases of the junction unmatched. Germline CDR1 is DFQATT and CDR2 is SNEGSKA (reference sequence). CDR3 sequence: CSATQGMNTEAFF. Written as DNA, the CDR3 is TGCAGTGCTACACAGGGGATGAACACTGAAGCTTTCTTT.

The chain joins TRBV4-1 to TRBJ2-5; D assignment may be TRBD1 or TRBD2 (6 bases each). V was pared by 1 base and J by 11 bases, with 14 bases between. CDR1 is MGHRA and CDR2 is YSYEKL in the germline V gene. The CDR3 is 13 amino acids. The CDR3 spells CASSQVRGLEQYF. CDR3 coding DNA: TGCGCCAGCAGCCAAGTACGGGGGCTGGAGCAGTACTTC.

The V gene is TRBV18, the J gene TRBJ2-4; perhaps TRBD1 as D (5 bases). The J call could be wrong; TRBJ2-7 is a better fit for the DNA end. The CDR3 runs 13 residues. Germline CDR1 is KGHSH and CDR2 is LQKENI. The DNA for the CDR3 is TGTGCCAGCTCACCGGTAGGGGTCTACGAGCAGTACTTC. Translated: CASSPVGVYEQYF.

The chain recombines TRBV12-3 or TRBV12-4 with TRBJ2-2, with TRBD2 as a possible D gene (6 bases). This CDR3 has 14 amino acids. V dropped 0 bases and J dropped 7 bases, with 9 bases sitting between them. Here the CDR3 reads CASSLAGEDGELFF. The DNA of the CDR3 is TGTGCCAGCAGTTTAGCGGGGGAGGACGGGGAGCTGTTTTTT.

This chain links TRBV10-3 with TRBJ2-7, with 8 bases matching TRBD2. With V trimmed by 3 bases and J by 7 bases, 11 bases remained unmatched. The CDR3 runs to 15 residues. The germline V gene has CDR1 ENHRY and CDR2 SYGVKD. CDR3 region: CAISDSAGVYNEQYF. CDR3 nucleotide sequence: TGTGCCATCAGTGATTCAGCGGGGGTCTACAATGAGCAGTACTTC.

The rearrangement joins TRBV2 to TRBJ2-3; no definite D call. V dropped 7 bases and J dropped 3 bases, with 14 bases sitting between them. CDR3 length: 14 amino acids. CDR1 is SNHLY and CDR2 is FYNNEI in the germline V gene. CDR3 sequence reads: CASIKRLGTDTQYF. Written as DNA, the CDR3 is TGTGCCAGCATCAAAAGGCTGGGAACAGATACGCAGTATTTT.

This chain uses TRBV10-3 with TRBJ2-7; 7 bases are shared with TRBD2. Germline V gene data show CDR1 as ENHRY and CDR2 as SYGVKD. The V and J ends lost 3 bases and 2 bases, in that order; junction bases with no gene match: 4. The CDR3 extends over 14 amino acids. DNA of the CDR3: TGTGCCATCAGTGAAGCTAGCGGCGCCTACGAGCAGTACTTC. It codes for CAISEASGAYEQYF.

This chain links TRBV25-1 with TRBJ2-7; D gene uncertain. The CDR3 runs 13 residues. Trimming cost V 3 bases and J 5 bases, with 11 bases left between them. Germline V gene lookup returns CDR1 MGHDK and CDR2 SYGVNS. The CDR3 here is CASSDPNFDEQYF. The CDR3, as DNA: TGTGCCAGCAGTGACCCGAACTTCGACGAGCAGTACTTC.

The chain couples TRBV4-1 to TRBJ2-4; D is uncertain. V lost 1 base, J lost 2 bases, and 15 bases lay in between. This CDR3 is 17 amino acids long. Germline V gene lookup returns CDR1 MGHRA and CDR2 YSYEKL. The chain's CDR3 is CASSQAYGDRTKNIQYF. The CDR3 DNA reads as TGCGCCAGCAGCCAAGCTTACGGTGATCGGACCAAAAACATTCAGTACTTC.

The chain couples TRBV7-2 to TRBJ2-7, with TRBD2 matching 9 bases. The CDR3 covers 16 residues. V lost 0 bases and J lost 6; bases outside the gene matches: 9. Looked up from germline, CDR1 is SGHTA and CDR2 is FQGNSA. The CDR3 bases are TGTGCCAGCAGCTTAGCGCTTGGCGGGGGGGCCGTCGAGCAGTACTTC. Its translation is CASSLALGGGAVEQYF. The complete variable domain, with remaining parts taken from reference TRBV7-2 and TRBJ2-7, reads GAGVSQSPSNKVTEKGKDVELRCDPISGHTALYWYRQSLGQGLEFLIYFQGNSAPDKSGLPSDRFSAERTGGSVSTLTIQRTQQEDSAVYLCASSLALGGGAVEQYFGPGTRLTVT.

The chain links TRBV11-1 to TRBJ2-3; no clear D. The CDR3 loop spans 13 amino acids. Germline CDR1 is SGHAT and CDR2 is FQDESV (reference sequence). V was clipped by 4 bases and J by 2 bases, with 7 bases between them. CDR3 nucleotide sequence: TGTGCCAGCAGCTCCCTCCACACAGATACGCAGTATTTT. This codes for CASSSLHTDTQYF.

This clonotype appeared a few times. J is TRBJ2-1 and V is TRBV6-5, with TRBD2 matching over 9 bases. Near its end, the DNA agrees better with TRBJ2-7, so the J call may be wrong. Germline lookup yields CDR1 MNHEY and CDR2 SVGAGI. This CDR3 comprises 16 residues. The CDR3 DNA follows: TGTGCCAGCAGTTACTCGCGACTAGCGGACTACAATGAGCAGTACTTC. As protein: CASSYSRLADYNEQYF.

Details on this clonotype: This may stem from a read error, because a much larger clone lies one nucleotide away. This chain uses TRBV12-3 or TRBV12-4 with TRBJ2-3; 8 bases are a match to TRBD1. V lost 7 bases to trimming and J lost 0 bases; unmatched junction nucleotides: 15. CDR3 length: 18 amino acids. This CDR3 is CASIPTRDRRISTDTQYF. For the CDR3, the DNA is TGTGCCAGCATTCCAACCCGGGACAGGAGGATTAGCACAGATACGCAGTATTTT.